This TCR beta chain was captured by sequencing in a study of blood T cell repertoires in COVID-19. Turning to the study itself: PBMCs, B-cell-depleted T cells, or T cells provided the cDNA or gDNA that made up the material.

Per the authors' pipeline: It was from reference gene primer amplification that nucleated cell counts were estimated. The repertoire was sequenced with immunoSEQ multiplex PCR; TCRdb's copy has only in-frame clones and lacks some. The V and J calls and the clone size are those of that table, but D and trimming were determined from the DNA. The data contain 150,000 to 250,000 clones, roughly 82% of them singletons. In germline, CDR1 is GTSNPN, CDR2 SVGIG (reference sequence). The junction had 11 bases not matched to a gene; V was cut back by 7 bases and J by 6 bases. This CDR3 region has 14 residues. Participant ages covered about 18 to 95 years across 25 or so US areas.

This rearrangement joins TRBV30 to TRBJ1-5, with 8 bases aligning to TRBD1. Source material: PBMCs or T cells enriched from blood (not recorded which). This clonotype was obtained from a man between 35 and 55 years old who had recovered from COVID-19. The CDR3, as DNA: TGTGCCTTCTCGGCGGGACAGGTGTTTCAGCCCCAGCATTTT. Amino acids: CAFSAGQVFQPQHF.